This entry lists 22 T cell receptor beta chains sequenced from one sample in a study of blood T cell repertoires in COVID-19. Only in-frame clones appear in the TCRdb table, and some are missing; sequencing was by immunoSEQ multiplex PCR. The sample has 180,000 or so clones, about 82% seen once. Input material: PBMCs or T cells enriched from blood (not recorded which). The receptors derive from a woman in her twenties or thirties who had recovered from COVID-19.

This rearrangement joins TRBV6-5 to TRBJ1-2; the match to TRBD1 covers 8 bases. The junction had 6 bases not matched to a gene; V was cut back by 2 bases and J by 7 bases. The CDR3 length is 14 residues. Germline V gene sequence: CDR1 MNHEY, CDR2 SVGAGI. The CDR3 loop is CASSYGQGATGYTF. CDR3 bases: TGTGCCAGCAGTTACGGGCAGGGGGCGACTGGCTACACCTTC.

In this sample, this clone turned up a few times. DNA for the CDR3: TGTGCCAGCAGTTTCTCAGGACTTGGCGAGCAGTACTTC. It is translated as CASSFSGLGEQYF. The V gene is TRBV27, the J gene TRBJ2-7, with a weak D call TRBD2 (5 bases). This CDR3 is 13 amino acids long. The germline gives CDR1 MNHEY, CDR2 SMNVEV (reference sequence). Trimming left V 3 bases short and J 6 bases short, with 12 bases between.

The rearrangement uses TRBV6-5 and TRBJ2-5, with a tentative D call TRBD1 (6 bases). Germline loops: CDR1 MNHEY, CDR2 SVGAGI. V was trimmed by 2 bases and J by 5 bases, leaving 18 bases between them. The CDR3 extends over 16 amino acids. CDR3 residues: CASSYGGHNQGETQYF. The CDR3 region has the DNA TGTGCCAGCAGTTACGGAGGCCATAACCAGGGGGAGACCCAGTACTTC.

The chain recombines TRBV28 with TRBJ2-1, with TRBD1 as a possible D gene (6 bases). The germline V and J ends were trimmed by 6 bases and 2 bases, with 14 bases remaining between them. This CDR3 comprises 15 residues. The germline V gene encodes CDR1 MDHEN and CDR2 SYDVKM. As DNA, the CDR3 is TGTGCCAGCAGCCTAGGGGGTCCGACCTACAATGAGCAGTTCTTC. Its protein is CASSLGGPTYNEQFF.

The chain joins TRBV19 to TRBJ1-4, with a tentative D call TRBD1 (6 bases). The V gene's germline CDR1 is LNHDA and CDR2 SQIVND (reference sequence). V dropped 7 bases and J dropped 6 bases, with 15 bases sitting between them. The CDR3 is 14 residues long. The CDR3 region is CASKTSGAYEKLFF. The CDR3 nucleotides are TGTGCCAGTAAGACCTCAGGGGCTTATGAAAAACTGTTTTTT.

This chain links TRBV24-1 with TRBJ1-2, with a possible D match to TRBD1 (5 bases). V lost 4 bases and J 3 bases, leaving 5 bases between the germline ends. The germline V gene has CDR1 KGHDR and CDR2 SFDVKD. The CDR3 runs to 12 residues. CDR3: CATSEGDYGYTF. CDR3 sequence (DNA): TGTGCCACCAGTGAAGGGGACTATGGCTACACCTTC.

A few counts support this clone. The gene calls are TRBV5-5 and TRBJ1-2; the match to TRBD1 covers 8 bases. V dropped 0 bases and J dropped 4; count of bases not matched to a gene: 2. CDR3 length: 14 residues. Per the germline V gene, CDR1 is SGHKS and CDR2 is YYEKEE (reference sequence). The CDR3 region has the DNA TGTGCCAGCAGCTTGGCCGGGACAGGCTATGGCTACACCTTC. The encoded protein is CASSLAGTGYGYTF.

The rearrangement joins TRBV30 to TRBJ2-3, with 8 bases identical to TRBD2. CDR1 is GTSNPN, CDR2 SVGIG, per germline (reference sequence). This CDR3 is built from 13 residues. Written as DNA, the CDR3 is TGTGCACTTGAGCGGGGGAGCACAGATACGCAGTATTTT. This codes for CALERGSTDTQYF. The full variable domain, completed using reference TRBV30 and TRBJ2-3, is SQTIHQWPATLVQPVGSPLSLECTVEGTSNPNLYWYRQAAGRGLQLLFYSVGIGQISSEVPQNLSASRPQDRQFILSSKKLLLSDSGFYLCALERGSTDTQYFGPGTRLTVL.

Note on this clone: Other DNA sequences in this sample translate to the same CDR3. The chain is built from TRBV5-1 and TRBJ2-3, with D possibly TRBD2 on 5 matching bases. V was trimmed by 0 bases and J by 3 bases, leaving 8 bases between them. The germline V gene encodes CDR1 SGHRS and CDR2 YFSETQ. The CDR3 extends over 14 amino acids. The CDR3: CASSLGGSTDTQYF. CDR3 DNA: TGCGCCAGCAGCTTGGGAGGGAGTACAGATACGCAGTATTTT.

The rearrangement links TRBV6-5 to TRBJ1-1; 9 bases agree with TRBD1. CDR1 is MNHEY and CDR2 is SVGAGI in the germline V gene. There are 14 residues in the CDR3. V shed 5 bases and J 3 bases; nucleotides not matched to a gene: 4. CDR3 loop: CASSKTGGDTEAFF. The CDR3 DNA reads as TGTGCCAGCAGTAAGACAGGGGGGGACACTGAAGCTTTCTTT.

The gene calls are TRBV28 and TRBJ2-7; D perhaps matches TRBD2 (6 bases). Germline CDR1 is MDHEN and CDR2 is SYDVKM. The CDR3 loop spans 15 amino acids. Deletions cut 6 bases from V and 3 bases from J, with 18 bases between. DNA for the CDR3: TGTGCCAGCAGCATAGTGGACACGGAGGGCTACGAGCAGTACTTC. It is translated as CASSIVDTEGYEQYF. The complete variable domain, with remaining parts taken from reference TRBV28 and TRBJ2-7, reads DVKVTQSSRYLVKRTGEKVFLECVQDMDHENMFWYRQDPGLGLRLIYFSYDVKMKEKGDIPEGYSVSREKKERFSLILESASTNQTSMYLCASSIVDTEGYEQYFGPGTRLTVT.

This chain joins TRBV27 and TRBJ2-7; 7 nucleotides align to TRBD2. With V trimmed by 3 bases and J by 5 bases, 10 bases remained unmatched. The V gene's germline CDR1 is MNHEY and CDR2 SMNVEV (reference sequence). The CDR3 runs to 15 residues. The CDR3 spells CASSLRLAQSHEQYF. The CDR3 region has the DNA TGTGCCAGCAGTTTGCGACTAGCCCAGTCCCACGAGCAGTACTTC.

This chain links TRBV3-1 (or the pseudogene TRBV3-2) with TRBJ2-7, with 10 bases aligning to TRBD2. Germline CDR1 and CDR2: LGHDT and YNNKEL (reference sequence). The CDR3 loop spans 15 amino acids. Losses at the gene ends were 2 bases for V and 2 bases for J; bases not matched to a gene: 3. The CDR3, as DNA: TGTGCCAGCAGCCAATCCCTAGCGGGAGCCTACGAGCAGTACTTC. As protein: CASSQSLAGAYEQYF.

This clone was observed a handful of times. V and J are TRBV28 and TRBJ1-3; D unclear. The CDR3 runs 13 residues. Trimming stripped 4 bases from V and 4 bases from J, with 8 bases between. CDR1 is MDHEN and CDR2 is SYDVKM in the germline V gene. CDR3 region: CASSSTLGNTIYF. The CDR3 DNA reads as TGTGCCAGCAGTTCGACACTCGGAAACACCATATATTTT. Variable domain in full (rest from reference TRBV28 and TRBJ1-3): DVKVTQSSRYLVKRTGEKVFLECVQDMDHENMFWYRQDPGLGLRLIYFSYDVKMKEKGDIPEGYSVSREKKERFSLILESASTNQTSMYLCASSSTLGNTIYFGEGSWLTVV.

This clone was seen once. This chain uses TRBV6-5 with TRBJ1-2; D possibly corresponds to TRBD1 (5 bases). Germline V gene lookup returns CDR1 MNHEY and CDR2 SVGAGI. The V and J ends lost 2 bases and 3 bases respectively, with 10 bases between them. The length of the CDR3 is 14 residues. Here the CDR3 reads CASSYRQIYYGYTF. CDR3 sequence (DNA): TGTGCCAGCAGTTACCGACAGATTTACTATGGCTACACCTTC.

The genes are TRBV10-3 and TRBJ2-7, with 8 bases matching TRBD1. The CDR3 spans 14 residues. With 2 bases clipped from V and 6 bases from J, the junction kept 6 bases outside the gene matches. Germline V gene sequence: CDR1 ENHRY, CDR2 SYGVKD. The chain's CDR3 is CAISERQGATEQYF. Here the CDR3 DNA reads TGTGCCATCAGTGAGCGGCAGGGGGCAACCGAGCAGTACTTC.

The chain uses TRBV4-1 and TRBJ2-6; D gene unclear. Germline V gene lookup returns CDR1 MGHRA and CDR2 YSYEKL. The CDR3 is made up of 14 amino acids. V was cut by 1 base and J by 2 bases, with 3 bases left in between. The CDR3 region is CASSQATGANVLTF. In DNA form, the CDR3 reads TGCGCCAGCAGCCAAGCAACTGGGGCCAACGTCCTGACTTTC.

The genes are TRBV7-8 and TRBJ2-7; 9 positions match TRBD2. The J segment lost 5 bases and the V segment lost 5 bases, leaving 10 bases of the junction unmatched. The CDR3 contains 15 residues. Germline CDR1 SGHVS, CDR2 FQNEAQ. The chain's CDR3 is CASSPSGGRAHEQYF. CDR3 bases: TGTGCCAGCAGCCCGTCGGGCGGGAGGGCCCACGAGCAGTACTTC.

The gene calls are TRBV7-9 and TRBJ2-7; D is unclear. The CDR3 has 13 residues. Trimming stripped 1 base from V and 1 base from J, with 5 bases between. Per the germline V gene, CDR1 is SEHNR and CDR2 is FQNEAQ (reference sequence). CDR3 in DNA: TGTGCCAGCAGCTTAGACAGTTCCTACGAGCAGTACTTC. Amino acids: CASSLDSSYEQYF.

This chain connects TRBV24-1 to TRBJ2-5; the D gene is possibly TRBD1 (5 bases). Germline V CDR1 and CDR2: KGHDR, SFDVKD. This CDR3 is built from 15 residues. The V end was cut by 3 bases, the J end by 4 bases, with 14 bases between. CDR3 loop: CATSDRRGLVETQYF. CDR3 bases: TGTGCCACCAGTGATCGAAGGGGTCTGGTAGAGACCCAGTACTTC.

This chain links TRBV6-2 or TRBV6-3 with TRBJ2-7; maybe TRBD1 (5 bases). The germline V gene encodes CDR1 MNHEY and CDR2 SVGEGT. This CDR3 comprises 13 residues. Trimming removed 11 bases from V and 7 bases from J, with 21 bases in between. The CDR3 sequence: CAGRQGAAREQYF. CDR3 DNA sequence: TGTGCCGGCCGCCAAGGGGCCGCGAGGGAGCAGTACTTC.

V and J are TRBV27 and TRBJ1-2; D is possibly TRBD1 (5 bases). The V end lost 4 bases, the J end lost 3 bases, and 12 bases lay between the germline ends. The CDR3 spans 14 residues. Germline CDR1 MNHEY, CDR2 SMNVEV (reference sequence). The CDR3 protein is CASSSDSGHYGYTF. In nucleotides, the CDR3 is TGTGCCAGCAGTTCAGACTCAGGGCACTATGGCTACACCTTC.